This T cell receptor beta chain comes out of a study of a mutant IDH1 vaccine in newly diagnosed glioma. About the study: Visits V12 and V13 fell at weeks 35 and 47, respectively.

The sample's time point: week 35, safety follow-up. Every single dose of the vaccine, 300 ug of mutant IDH1 20-mer peptide, came with topical imiquimod. Method: immunoSEQ multiplex PCR; TCRdb's copy keeps in-frame clones and lacks some. The profile covers about 56,000 clones, with approximately 87% appearing a single time and about 1.6% taken by the ten largest. This clone appeared once. Its antigen is not known. V lost 7 bases, J lost 2 bases, and 12 bases lay in between. The CDR3 length is 13 residues. Germline V gives CDR1 SGHRS, CDR2 YFSETQ. The chain links TRBV5-1 to TRBJ2-5, with unresolved D. The sample here was PBMCs, taken from a glioma patient whose treatment included an IDH1 peptide vaccine. The source of this sequence is a man aged 40-49 years with glioma. The CDR3 loop reads CASGPGTQETQYF. DNA of the CDR3: TGCGCCAGCGGCCCCGGTACTCAAGAGACCCAGTACTTC.